These 29 T cell receptor beta chains share one sample of origin, sequenced in a study of T cells after yellow fever vaccination. From the 5' RACE reads, TCRdb called clonotypes with MiXCR, one entry per CDR3 protein. The top ten clones hold 2.5% to 3% of a sample with roughly 160,000 distinct CDR3 sequences, about 7% of them seen once. Sample: CD4+ T cells sorted from PBMCs, taken 5 days after the first yellow fever vaccination. Receptor source: a young man who received the YFV17D yellow fever vaccine.

This clonotype was counted ten times or more. The V gene is TRBV5-1, the J gene TRBJ2-1; tentative D call: TRBD2 (5 bases). The CDR3 is 14 amino acids. Germline CDR1 is SGHRS and CDR2 is YFSETQ. The V end was cut by 5 bases, the J end by 5 bases, with 14 bases between. CDR3 loop: CASSPRHGDNEQFF. CDR3 coding DNA: TGCGCCAGCAGTCCCCGACACGGGGACAATGAGCAGTTCTTC.

This sequence joins TRBV11-2 and TRBJ2-7; TRBD1 matches at 9 bases. This CDR3 region has 17 residues. The V gene end was trimmed by 6 bases and the J gene end by 2 bases; junction bases not matched to a gene: 14. CDR1 is SGHAT and CDR2 is FQNNGV in the germline V gene. Here the CDR3 DNA reads TGTGCCAGCAGTTTAAGCCCCCGTGGACAGGGGCCCTACGAGCAGTACTTC. It encodes CASSLSPRGQGPYEQYF.

This clonotype was seen ten or more times. The DNA of the CDR3 is TGCGCCAGCAGCATCGACAGGGGCAGGGCAGATACGCAGTATTTT. Its translation: CASSIDRGRADTQYF. The chain combines TRBV5-1 with TRBJ2-3; 8 bases are shared with TRBD1. This CDR3 has 15 amino acids. V gave up 4 bases and J gave up 4 bases; unmatched junction bases: 8. CDR1 and CDR2 from the germline V gene are SGHRS and YFSETQ.

Many counts were recorded for this clonotype. V gene TRBV5-1 combines with J gene TRBJ2-7; D perhaps matches TRBD1 (5 bases). The germline V gene has CDR1 SGHRS and CDR2 YFSETQ. V was shortened by 5 bases and J by 5 bases, with 20 bases between the two germline ends. The CDR3 runs to 15 residues. The CDR3 DNA reads TGCGCCAGCAGACGCGTCTACCAGGGATGGAACGAGCAGTACTTC. It is translated as CASRRVYQGWNEQYF.

The V call is TRBV5-1, the J call TRBJ2-6; D is unresolved. The V end was cut by 5 bases, the J end by 0 bases, with 12 bases between. Germline lookup yields CDR1 SGHRS and CDR2 YFSETQ. The CDR3 is 16 residues long. The CDR3 DNA reads as TGCGCCAGCAGGACCGGGCCCAGCTCTGGGGCCAACGTCCTGACTTTC. This encodes CASRTGPSSGANVLTF.

This clonotype was detected many times. The chain has TRBV20-1 and TRBJ1-1, with unresolved D. The CDR3 runs 11 residues. Germline lookup yields CDR1 DFQATT and CDR2 SNEGSKA (reference sequence). V was pared by 4 bases and J by 1 base, with 4 bases between. The CDR3 sequence: CSANRNTEAFF. DNA for the CDR3: TGCAGTGCTAACAGGAACACTGAAGCTTTCTTT.

The sample holds many counts of this clonotype. This chain uses TRBV7-9 with TRBJ1-4; D uncertain. The CDR3 is 13 amino acids. The germline gives CDR1 SEHNR, CDR2 FQNEAQ (reference sequence). Between the trimmed V and J ends, which lost 1 base and 8 bases, there was a span of 8 bases. The CDR3 DNA reads TGTGCCAGCAGCTTAGGGATGGAAGAAAAACTGTTTTTT. Protein product: CASSLGMEEKLFF.

This clonotype was recorded at least ten times. The germline gene is not matched at one end of the junction; a read error may be the cause. This chain connects TRBV20-1 to TRBJ2-7; 8 bases map to TRBD2. Germline CDR1 and CDR2: DFQATT and SNEGSKA (reference sequence). This CDR3 comprises 13 residues. Here the CDR3 DNA reads TGCAGCGCTAGCCGCGGGGGGTGGAGCGAGCAGTACTTC. Protein sequence: CSASRGGWSEQYF.

This clonotype was picked up many times. The chain couples TRBV6-5 to TRBJ1-3; D remains unclear. The V end was cut by 0 bases, the J end by 0 bases, with 6 bases between. The length of the CDR3 is 15 residues. CDR1 and CDR2 from the germline V gene are MNHEY and SVGAGI. The CDR3 DNA follows: TGTGCCAGCAGTTACTCGGGTAGCTCTGGAAACACCATATATTTT. This gives the protein CASSYSGSSGNTIYF.

This clonotype was counted ten times or more. The V and J genes are TRBV12-3 or TRBV12-4 and TRBJ2-3; unclear D gene. V lost 3 bases and J lost 0, with 7 bases in between. CDR3 length: 14 residues. CDR3 region: CASSFDVSTDTQYF. The CDR3 DNA reads TGTGCCAGCAGTTTCGACGTTAGCACAGATACGCAGTATTTT.

There are many counts of this clonotype. The V and J genes are TRBV29-1 and TRBJ1-5; 8 bases align to TRBD1. Unmatched junction bases numbered 7, after V lost 7 bases and J lost 5 bases. Germline V gene lookup returns CDR1 SQVTM and CDR2 ANQGSEA. The CDR3 totals 13 residues. The CDR3 bases are TGCAGCGCCGTACAGGGGGGAGATCAGCCCCAGCATTTT. Translating it yields CSAVQGGDQPQHF.

This clonotype showed up many times. The chain is built from TRBV5-1 and TRBJ2-5; 7 positions agree with TRBD2. Germline CDR1 is SGHRS and CDR2 is YFSETQ. The CDR3 has 14 amino acids. Here the CDR3 reads CASAGRDGQETQYF. The CDR3, as DNA: TGCGCTTCGGCAGGGAGGGATGGCCAAGAGACCCAGTACTTC.

This clonotype was found many times. The rearrangement joins TRBV29-1 to TRBJ1-2; D is uncertain. Trimming removed 4 bases at V and 0 bases at J, with 6 bases between. Germline-derived CDR1 and CDR2 are SQVTM and ANQGSEA. The CDR3 extends over 12 amino acids. Written as DNA, the CDR3 is TGCAGCGTTGGCGGACCTAACTATGGCTACACCTTC. This translates into CSVGGPNYGYTF. The whole variable domain, filled in from reference TRBV29-1 and TRBJ1-2, reads SAVISQKPSRDICQRGTSLTIQCQVDSQVTMMFWYRQQPGQSLTLIATANQGSEATYESGFVIDKFPISRPNLTFSTLTVSNMSPEDSSIYLCSVGGPNYGYTFGSGTRLTVV.

The chain joins TRBV29-1 to TRBJ1-1; 8 bases map to TRBD1. Trimming removed 5 bases from V and 5 bases from J; junction bases left unmatched: 7. This CDR3 has 13 amino acids. In germline, CDR1 is SQVTM, CDR2 ANQGSEA. CDR3 amino acids: CSVRTGRWTEAFF. As DNA, the CDR3 is TGCAGCGTTCGGACAGGGCGTTGGACTGAAGCTTTCTTT.

The table lists this clonotype with many counts. The chain joins TRBV7-2 to TRBJ2-7; possible D gene TRBD2, 6 bases. V was trimmed by 1 base and J by 0 bases, leaving 10 bases between them. CDR3 length: 15 residues. CDR1 SGHTA and CDR2 FQGNSA come from the germline V gene. As DNA, the CDR3 is TGTGCCAGCAGCTTAGTATCTAGCGTCTCCTACGAGCAGTACTTC. This codes for CASSLVSSVSYEQYF.

On this clonotype: Because the CDR3 is missing its conserved closing phenylalanine or tryptophan, this is likely a read error. The DNA is left out, because the CDR3 cannot be placed on it with certainty; the CDR3 is given as TCRdb lists it. The chain employs TRBV12-3 or TRBV12-4 and TRBJ2-3; the table's D gene call, TRBD2, was not cross checked with the DNA. From its first to its last residue, the CDR3 has 13 amino acids. The CDR3: CASSLRVGGGALY.

This clonotype was picked up many times. The CDR3 protein is CASSPVTSGGWEQFF. DNA for the CDR3: TGTGCCAGCAGCCCAGTGACTAGCGGGGGTTGGGAGCAGTTCTTC. The chain has TRBV7-2 and TRBJ2-1; 12 bases fit TRBD2. The CDR3 contains 15 residues. Germline V lookup: CDR1 SGHTA, CDR2 FQGNSA. J was trimmed by 10 bases and V by 5 bases; bases with no gene match: 9.

This clonotype was detected only a few times. V usage is TRBV18 and J usage is TRBJ2-5; tentatively, D is TRBD1 (6 bases). The CDR3 consists of 15 residues. Germline V gene data show CDR1 as KGHSH and CDR2 as LQKENI. V was trimmed by 2 bases and J by 5 bases, leaving 15 bases between them. CDR3 nucleotide sequence: TGTGCCAGCTCACCATACCCAGGGGCTCTGGAGACCCAGTACTTC. Protein product: CASSPYPGALETQYF.

This clonotype was recorded many times. The chain joins TRBV19 to TRBJ2-1; the D gene is possibly TRBD2 (5 bases). This CDR3 is 13 amino acids long. Germline-derived CDR1 and CDR2 are LNHDA and SQIVND (reference sequence). Trimming shortened V by 3 bases and J by 8 bases, and 11 bases separated the two germline ends. The CDR3 coding sequence is TGTGCCAGTAGTATGAGGGCCAGCTATGAGCAGTTCTTC. Translating gives CASSMRASYEQFF.

Ten or more counts support this clonotype. This chain joins TRBV5-1 and TRBJ2-4; D may be TRBD2 (5 bases). The V end was cut by 0 bases, the J end by 3 bases, with 7 bases between. CDR1 and CDR2 from the germline V gene are SGHRS and YFSETQ. The CDR3 is made up of 14 amino acids. This chain's CDR3 is CASSLVGSKNIQYF. Written as DNA, the CDR3 is TGCGCCAGCAGCTTGGTAGGGAGCAAAAACATTCAGTACTTC.

Many counts were recorded for this clonotype. This sequence joins TRBV12-3 or TRBV12-4 and TRBJ2-5, with 7 nucleotides matching TRBD1. The trim removed 6 bases at V and 7 bases at J, leaving 5 bases unmatched. The CDR3 contains 12 residues. CDR3 nucleotides: TGTGCCAGCAGCTCGGACAGGAGGACCCAGTACTTC. This encodes CASSSDRRTQYF.

Comment on this clonotype: This may come from a read error, since a much larger clone is one base off. The V gene is TRBV5-1, the J gene TRBJ2-5; D gene unclear. Germline V CDR1 and CDR2: SGHRS, YFSETQ. Trimming removed 4 bases at V and 5 bases at J, with 6 bases between. This CDR3 comprises 11 residues. The CDR3 loop reads CASSVRETQYF. The CDR3 nucleotides read TGCGCCAGCAGCGTACGGGAGACCCAGTACTTC. The whole variable domain, remainder taken from reference TRBV5-1 and TRBJ2-5, is KAGVTQTPRYLIKTRGQQVTLSCSPISGHRSVSWYQQTPGQGLQFLFEYFSETQRNKGNFPGRFSGRQFSNSRSEMNVSTLELGDSALYLCASSVRETQYFGPGTRLLVL.

The chain joins TRBV19 to TRBJ2-4; D gene unclear. The V end lost 5 bases, the J end lost 6 bases, and 14 bases lay between the germline ends. Germline loops: CDR1 LNHDA, CDR2 SQIVND (reference sequence). The CDR3 has 14 residues. In nucleotides, the CDR3 is TGTGCCAGTAGTCCCGCGACAAAGGGAAACATTCAGTACTTC. Protein: CASSPATKGNIQYF.

This clonotype was recorded at least ten times. The chain recombines TRBV20-1 with TRBJ1-5, with 7 bases matching TRBD1. Germline V gene sequence: CDR1 DFQATT, CDR2 SNEGSKA (reference sequence). This CDR3 has 16 amino acids. The V and J ends lost 1 base and 0 bases, in that order; junction bases with no gene match: 6. Here the CDR3 DNA reads TGCAGTGCTAGAGGACGGACAGGCAATAGCAATCAGCCCCAGCATTTT. This sequence encodes CSARGRTGNSNQPQHF.

The chain uses TRBV7-2 and TRBJ2-7; D is perhaps TRBD2 (5 bases). The CDR3 covers 14 residues. The germline V gene encodes CDR1 SGHTA and CDR2 FQGNSA. V lost 7 bases and J 3 bases, leaving 16 bases between the germline ends. In DNA form, the CDR3 reads TGTGCCAGCAACCTAGCCCGACGAGGCTACGAGCAGTACTTC. This gives the protein CASNLARRGYEQYF.

Ten or more counts support this clonotype. V gene TRBV20-1 combines with J gene TRBJ1-1; 7 nucleotides match TRBD1. V shed 6 bases, J shed 0 bases, and the junction held 7 bases outside the gene matches. Germline loops: CDR1 DFQATT, CDR2 SNEGSKA (reference sequence). The CDR3 has 14 amino acids. In DNA form, the CDR3 reads TGCAGTGCCACACAGGGGATGATGAACACTGAAGCTTTCTTT. Protein sequence: CSATQGMMNTEAFF.

For this clonotype: A much larger clone differs from this one at a single base, so this may be a read error. CDR3 bases: TGTGCCATCAGTTTGCTGCGGACAGGGGTGACCGGGGGTGAGCAGTTCTTC. Translating it yields CAISLLRTGVTGGEQFF. The chain uses TRBV12-3 or TRBV12-4 and TRBJ2-1; 9 bases are a match to TRBD1. The length of the CDR3 is 17 residues.

The CDR3 loop is CASSYGTGGTDTQYF. The DNA of the CDR3 is TGTGCCAGCAGTTACGGGACAGGGGGCACAGATACGCAGTATTTT. V usage is TRBV6-5 and J usage is TRBJ2-3; 10 bases are a match to TRBD1. The trim removed 2 bases at V and 1 base at J, leaving 0 bases unmatched. The CDR3 extends over 15 amino acids. Per the germline V gene, CDR1 is MNHEY and CDR2 is SVGAGI.

This clonotype was recorded at least ten times. The chain carries TRBV7-2 and TRBJ2-7, with 8 bases identical to TRBD2. J was trimmed by 2 bases and V by 3 bases; bases with no gene match: 9. Germline CDR1 reads SGHTA; CDR2 reads FQGNSA. The CDR3 covers 16 residues. CDR3 protein: CASSLRGAGVPYEQYV. CDR3 nucleotide sequence: TGTGCCAGCAGCTTGCGGGGGGCAGGGGTGCCCTACGAGCAGTACGTC.